What follows are 28 T cell receptor beta chains derived from one specimen sequenced in a study of blood T cell repertoires in COVID-19. Here immunoSEQ multiplex PCR was the method, and the copy in TCRdb shows in-frame clones only, minus some. Here the sample spans roughly 260,000 clones, approximately 86% being singletons. The specimen was peripheral blood. Receptors originate from a woman in her 50s who had recovered from COVID-19.

V gene TRBV6-2 or TRBV6-3 combines with J gene TRBJ2-2; D perhaps matches TRBD2 (6 bases). Germline V gives CDR1 MNHEY, CDR2 SVGEGT. The CDR3 covers 18 residues. The germline V and J ends were trimmed by 0 bases and 7 bases, with 21 bases remaining between them. The CDR3 DNA reads as TGTGCCAGCAGTTACTCCCTCGGAGGGCCTGTAAAAGTCGGGGAGCTGTTTTTT. It yields the protein CASSYSLGGPVKVGELFF.

In nucleotides, the CDR3 is TGTGCCAGCAGTCAGGGGAGTGACACTGAAGCTTTCTTT. Its protein product is CASSQGSDTEAFF. The gene calls are TRBV13 and TRBJ1-1; perhaps TRBD1 as D (6 bases). The CDR3 covers 13 residues. V lost 6 bases to trimming and J lost 3 bases, with 11 bases between them. Germline V CDR1 and CDR2: PRHDT, FYEKMQ (reference sequence).

The rearrangement uses TRBV4-2 and TRBJ1-4; no firm D call. In germline, CDR1 is LGHNA, CDR2 YNFKEQ. The CDR3 consists of 12 residues. Trimming removed 1 base from V and 8 bases from J, with 5 bases in between. CDR3: CASSQGTEKLFF. For the CDR3, the DNA is TGTGCCAGCAGCCAAGGTACAGAAAAACTGTTTTTT.

The V and J genes are TRBV27 and TRBJ2-1, with 7 positions matching TRBD2. This CDR3 is built from 11 residues. J lost 12 bases, V lost 5 bases, and 4 bases had no gene match. Germline V gene sequence: CDR1 MNHEY, CDR2 SMNVEV (reference sequence). CDR3 nucleotide sequence: TGTGCCAGCAGTCTCGGGACTACGCAGTTCTTC. As protein: CASSLGTTQFF.

V gene TRBV7-9 combines with J gene TRBJ2-3; 9 nucleotides agree with TRBD2. CDR1 SEHNR and CDR2 FQNEAQ come from the germline V gene (reference sequence). This CDR3 region has 15 residues. V shed 3 bases and J 6 bases; nucleotides not matched to a gene: 7. CDR3 sequence: CASSLSGGYRDTQYF. The CDR3 DNA reads as TGTGCCAGCAGCTTGAGCGGGGGGTATAGGGATACGCAGTATTTT.

In DNA, the CDR3 is TGTGCCAGTAGTTCGATGACCCGACTAGCGGGAAGTGGGCCAAATGAGCAGTTCTTC. It codes for CASSSMTRLAGSGPNEQFF. V and J are TRBV19 and TRBJ2-1, with TRBD2 matching 11 bases. Unmatched junction bases numbered 19, after V lost 5 bases and J lost 7 bases. Germline assignment: CDR1 LNHDA and CDR2 SQIVND (reference sequence). The CDR3 is made up of 19 amino acids.

The rearrangement uses TRBV7-9 and TRBJ2-3; D is possibly TRBD1 (5 bases). The CDR3 spans 16 residues. CDR1 and CDR2 (germline): SEHNR, FQNEAQ (reference sequence). V was cut by 1 base and J by 1 base, with 12 bases left in between. The CDR3 is CASSLVGAGGTDTQYF. As DNA, the CDR3 is TGTGCCAGCAGCTTAGTTGGGGCCGGAGGCACAGATACGCAGTATTTT. The entire variable domain, with the rest obtained from reference TRBV7-9 and TRBJ2-3, is as follows: DTGVSQNPRHKITKRGQNVTFRCDPISEHNRLYWYRQTLGQGPEFLTYFQNEAQLEKSRLLSDRFSAERPKGSFSTLEIQRTEQGDSAMYLCASSLVGAGGTDTQYFGPGTRLTVL.

In its sample, this clone was seen a few times. The CDR3 is CASSYIPPGTDTQYF. Written as DNA, the CDR3 is TGTGCCAGCAGTTACATCCCGCCGGGCACAGATACGCAGTATTTT. The rearrangement joins TRBV6-2 or TRBV6-3 to TRBJ2-3; D unclear. There are 15 residues in the CDR3. V was cut by 2 bases and J by 1 base, with 10 bases left in between. Germline CDR1 reads MNHEY; CDR2 reads SVGEGT.

This clone appeared once. The chain joins TRBV27 to TRBJ1-5; 8 bases fit TRBD1. The germline V gene has CDR1 MNHEY and CDR2 SMNVEV (reference sequence). V lost 5 bases, J lost 11 bases, and 11 bases stayed unmatched. The CDR3 is 14 amino acids. The CDR3 loop is CASSPDRGLGSQHF. For the CDR3, the DNA is TGTGCCAGCAGTCCCGACAGGGGATTGGGGTCCCAGCATTTT.

The table lists this clone with a count of one. The V and J genes are TRBV7-2 and TRBJ1-2, with D unclear. Trimming removed 5 bases from V and 3 bases from J, with 22 bases in between. The CDR3 loop spans 17 amino acids. Germline V gene sequence: CDR1 SGHTA, CDR2 FQGNSA. DNA of the CDR3: TGTGCCAGCAGCAGACGGGAAGAAAATTACCGATACTATGGCTACACCTTC. It codes for CASSRREENYRYYGYTF.

The chain has TRBV7-8 and TRBJ2-3; 12 bases map to TRBD2. The V gene end was trimmed by 5 bases and the J gene end by 5 bases; junction bases not matched to a gene: 8. This CDR3 is 16 amino acids long. Germline V CDR1 and CDR2: SGHVS, FQNEAQ. The CDR3 loop is CASSPLRLAGVDTQYF. The CDR3 nucleotides are TGTGCCAGCAGCCCACTGAGACTAGCGGGGGTAGATACGCAGTATTTT.

In regard to this clone: An end of the junction does not agree with germline; a read error may underlie this. The chain links TRBV7-4 to TRBJ2-4, with 7 bases fitting TRBD2. Germline-derived CDR1 and CDR2 are SGHVT and SQSDAQ. The CDR3 is made up of 14 amino acids. The CDR3, as DNA: TGTGCCAGCACCTCGCGCCCAGCTAGCGGATCTAGCCGCTTC. It yields the protein CASTSRPASGSSRF.

This clone has just one count. Other DNA sequences within the sample encode an identical CDR3. The chain employs TRBV7-8 and TRBJ2-2; TRBD1 matches at 11 bases. Germline V gene data show CDR1 as SGHVS and CDR2 as FQNEAQ. J lost 6 bases, V lost 5 bases, and 2 bases had no gene match. The CDR3 has 14 amino acids. The CDR3 sequence is CASSRDRGAGELFF. The CDR3 nucleotides are TGTGCCAGCAGCCGGGACAGGGGGGCCGGGGAGCTGTTTTTT.

The sample holds a few counts of this clone. The gene calls are TRBV7-2 and TRBJ1-6; tentatively, D is TRBD1 (6 bases). The V end was cut by 1 base, the J end by 8 bases, with 9 bases between. The CDR3 is 14 residues long. The V gene's germline CDR1 is SGHTA and CDR2 FQGNSA. The CDR3 region is CASSLGQVYSPLHF. For the CDR3, the DNA is TGTGCCAGCAGCTTAGGACAGGTTTATTCACCCCTCCACTTT.

This chain links TRBV6-5 with TRBJ2-7; the D gene is possibly TRBD1 (6 bases). V gave up 7 bases and J gave up 0 bases, with 16 bases separating them. From germline, CDR1 is MNHEY and CDR2 SVGAGI. The CDR3 has 15 residues. CDR3 in DNA: TGTGCCAGCACCCCGGACAGTCGACTCTCCTACGAGCAGTACTTC. Residues: CASTPDSRLSYEQYF.

In the case of this clone: It may be a read error: a sequence one base away is much more abundant. Other DNA sequences within the sample encode an identical CDR3. The chain uses TRBV4-3 and TRBJ2-7; 12 bases line up with TRBD2. V dropped 1 base and J dropped 2; count of bases not matched to a gene: 0. CDR3 length: 15 residues. Germline CDR1 and CDR2: LGHNA and YSLEER. DNA of the CDR3: TGCGCCAGCAGCCAAGGACTAGCGGGAGCCTACGAGCAGTACTTC. Encoded protein: CASSQGLAGAYEQYF.

This chain uses TRBV5-1 with TRBJ2-3; D is perhaps TRBD1 (5 bases). Trimming stripped 1 base from V and 7 bases from J, with 16 bases between. The germline gives CDR1 SGHRS, CDR2 YFSETQ. This CDR3 is built from 15 residues. The CDR3 DNA sequence: TGCGCCAGCAGCTTGAGTCCAGGGTTAAGGAATACGCAGTATTTT. Protein sequence: CASSLSPGLRNTQYF.

This clone was recorded a few times. The CDR3 loop reads CASSPYIQGSDYGYTF. The CDR3, as DNA: TGTGCCAGCAGTCCTTACATACAGGGCTCAGACTATGGCTACACCTTC. The chain joins TRBV6-6 to TRBJ1-2, with TRBD1 as a possible D gene (6 bases). Per the germline V gene, CDR1 is MNHNY and CDR2 is SVGAGI (reference sequence). V was clipped by 5 bases and J by 3 bases, with 19 bases between them. There are 16 residues in the CDR3.

J is TRBJ1-2 and V is TRBV5-1, with a possible D match to TRBD1 (5 bases). Germline V gene lookup returns CDR1 SGHRS and CDR2 YFSETQ. The CDR3 sequence is 16 residues long. The V end lost 5 bases, the J end lost 6 bases, and 23 bases lay between the germline ends. The CDR3 DNA follows: TGCGCCAGCAGTCTCCTTTCCGGGACTTACGGAGATGGCTACACCTTC. This encodes CASSLLSGTYGDGYTF.

The chain joins TRBV6-5 to TRBJ1-5; D is possibly TRBD1 (6 bases). The CDR3 spans 15 residues. Between the trimmed V and J ends, which lost 8 bases and 4 bases, there was a span of 18 bases. From germline, CDR1 is MNHEY and CDR2 SVGAGI. The CDR3: CASRPHGQNNQPQHF. The DNA for the CDR3 is TGTGCCAGCCGGCCACACGGACAGAATAATCAGCCCCAGCATTTT.

The chain joins TRBV4-3 to TRBJ2-1; D may be TRBD2 (7 bases). V was pared by 0 bases and J by 2 bases, with 14 bases between. The germline CDR1 and CDR2 sequences are LGHNA and YSLEER. The CDR3 contains 17 residues. CDR3 sequence: CASSQEDGGLPYNEQFF. The CDR3 bases are TGCGCCAGCAGCCAAGAGGACGGGGGGCTCCCCTACAATGAGCAGTTCTTC.

J is TRBJ1-4 and V is TRBV5-1; 8 bases map to TRBD1. Unmatched junction bases numbered 5, after V lost 0 bases and J lost 10 bases. The CDR3 consists of 14 residues. Germline-derived CDR1 and CDR2 are SGHRS and YFSETQ. The CDR3, as DNA: TGCGCCAGCAGCTTGGCAGGGGGCGAGGTAAAACTGTTTTTT. It translates to CASSLAGGEVKLFF.

V and J are TRBV18 and TRBJ1-3, with D hard to call. The CDR3 is made up of 14 amino acids. The V end was cut by 6 bases, the J end by 2 bases, with 11 bases between. Germline CDR1 and CDR2: KGHSH and LQKENI. The CDR3 nucleotides read TGTGCCAGCTCCTTTTCGGGGACTGGAAACACCATATATTTT. Translated: CASSFSGTGNTIYF.

The J gene is TRBJ2-2, the V gene TRBV7-2; a weak D match, TRBD1 (6 bases). The V end lost 3 bases, the J end lost 4 bases, and 12 bases lay between the germline ends. Looked up from germline, CDR1 is SGHTA and CDR2 is FQGNSA. There are 15 residues in the CDR3. The CDR3 here is CASSFDTGSTGELFF. The CDR3 bases are TGTGCCAGCAGCTTTGACACAGGGAGCACCGGGGAGCTGTTTTTT.

V and J are TRBV5-6 and TRBJ2-2, with D possibly TRBD1 on 6 matching bases. Trimming took 1 base from V and 3 from J, leaving 10 bases between them. The CDR3 totals 15 residues. Germline CDR1 SGHDT, CDR2 YYEEEE. The CDR3 reads CASSLPGTYTGELFF. The CDR3 coding sequence is TGTGCCAGCAGCTTGCCAGGGACATACACCGGGGAGCTGTTTTTT.

V is TRBV6-6 and J is TRBJ1-1; 10 nucleotides line up with TRBD1. This CDR3 region has 17 residues. Germline V gene sequence: CDR1 MNHNY, CDR2 SVGAGI (reference sequence). The V and J ends lost 5 bases and 4 bases, in that order; junction bases with no gene match: 13. The CDR3 region is CASSLPRTGGRPTEAFF. The DNA of the CDR3 is TGTGCCAGCAGTCTTCCCCGGACAGGGGGAAGGCCCACTGAAGCTTTCTTT.

V usage is TRBV30 and J usage is TRBJ1-2; D gene ambiguous. Germline CDR1 is GTSNPN and CDR2 is SVGIG (reference sequence). V was shortened by 8 bases and J by 2 bases, with 18 bases between the two germline ends. This CDR3 has 14 residues. CDR3 DNA: TGTGCCGGAGCTGTTCGTAGTACCAACTATGGCTACACCTTC. It yields the protein CAGAVRSTNYGYTF.

The CDR3 coding sequence is TGTGCCAGCTCACCAGGGGACAGGGGAAACTACGAGCAGTACTTC. This translates into CASSPGDRGNYEQYF. This rearrangement joins TRBV18 to TRBJ2-7; 10 bases align to TRBD1. Germline lookup yields CDR1 KGHSH and CDR2 LQKENI. After removal of 2 bases from V and 3 bases from J, the junction contained 4 bases not matched to a gene. The CDR3 has 15 residues.